The 30 T cell receptor beta chains listed next were all sequenced from one sample in a study of cytomegalovirus exposure and HLA in healthy donors. The PCR employed 60 Vbeta primers together with 13 Jbeta primers. Data came from immunoSEQ multiplex PCR; TCRdb stores just in-frame clones and leaves some out. The sample holds about 160,000 clones; roughly 83% are singletons and the top ten take approximately 0.98%. The specimen sequenced was PBMCs. The receptors stem from a man aged 30 to 39 in good health and CMV-seronegative.

V and J are TRBV7-6 and TRBJ1-3; 8 bases map to TRBD1. The trim removed 3 bases at V and 1 base at J, leaving 5 bases unmatched. The length of the CDR3 is 16 residues. Germline V gene sequence: CDR1 SGHVS, CDR2 FNYEAQ. In DNA form, the CDR3 reads TGTGCCAGCAGCTTGTCCGGGACAGGATCTGGAAACACCATATATTTT. Translation: CASSLSGTGSGNTIYF.

The chain is built from TRBV19 and TRBJ1-5; TRBD1 matches 9 bases. The ends lost 7 bases at V and 6 bases at J; junction bases unmatched: 13. CDR1 is LNHDA and CDR2 is SQIVND in the germline V gene (reference sequence). This CDR3 has 16 residues. The CDR3 region has the DNA TGTGCCAGTATACCCACAGGACAGGGGAGGGGTCAGCCCCAGCATTTT. This encodes CASIPTGQGRGQPQHF.

V is TRBV5-1 and J is TRBJ2-3; 12 bases map to TRBD2. Germline V gene lookup returns CDR1 SGHRS and CDR2 YFSETQ. CDR3 length: 18 residues. V was pared by 1 base and J by 0 bases, with 6 bases of the junction left unmatched. CDR3 amino acids: CASSLFPSGGASTDTQYF. CDR3 DNA sequence: TGCGCCAGCAGCTTGTTCCCTAGCGGGGGGGCTAGCACAGATACGCAGTATTTT.

The chain links TRBV12-5 to TRBJ1-2, with 9 bases lining up with TRBD1. The CDR3 covers 15 residues. The V gene's germline CDR1 is LGHNT and CDR2 FRNRAP. Losses at the gene ends were 0 bases for V and 7 bases for J; bases not matched to a gene: 6. The CDR3 DNA is TGTGCTAGTGGTTTGGTAACGGGACAGGGTTTTGGCTACACCTTC. Translating it yields CASGLVTGQGFGYTF.

The CDR3 coding sequence is TGTGCCAGCAGTCGGTGGGACAGGGTAACGTCCGGGGAGCTGTTTTTT. Amino acid sequence: CASSRWDRVTSGELFF. This chain joins TRBV6-6 and TRBJ2-2, with 9 positions matching TRBD1. Per the germline V gene, CDR1 is MNHNY and CDR2 is SVGAGI (reference sequence). With V trimmed by 5 bases and J by 6 bases, 10 bases remained unmatched. The CDR3 runs to 16 residues.

The chain couples TRBV19 to TRBJ1-2, with 8 positions matching TRBD1. The CDR3 is 13 amino acids. Germline loops: CDR1 LNHDA, CDR2 SQIVND (reference sequence). With 3 bases clipped from V and 7 bases from J, the junction kept 4 bases outside the gene matches. Written as DNA, the CDR3 is TGTGCCAGTAGTATGCAGGGGGCGATTGGCTACACCTTC. Amino acids: CASSMQGAIGYTF. The full variable domain, in which reference TRBV19 and TRBJ1-2 provide the parts outside the CDR3, is DGGITQSPKYLFRKEGQNVTLSCEQNLNHDAMYWYRQDPGQGLRLIYYSQIVNDFQKGDIAEGYSVSREKKESFPLTVTSAQKNPTAFYLCASSMQGAIGYTFGSGTRLTVV.

The V call is TRBV27, the J call TRBJ2-1; TRBD2 aligns across 10 bases. Germline assignment: CDR1 MNHEY and CDR2 SMNVEV (reference sequence). The CDR3 totals 15 residues. V trimming: 5 bases; J trimming: 10 bases; junction bases outside the gene matches: 11. CDR3 DNA: TGTGCCAGCAGTATTACTAGCGGGGTCCACGGAGAGCAGTTCTTC. It specifies CASSITSGVHGEQFF.

This sequence joins TRBV30 and TRBJ1-5; no firm D call. Trimming took 2 bases from V and 5 from J, leaving 10 bases between them. CDR1 is GTSNPN, CDR2 SVGIG, per germline (reference sequence). CDR3 length: 13 residues. The CDR3 region is CAWSSGRDQPQHF. The CDR3 coding sequence is TGTGCCTGGAGTTCCGGGAGAGATCAGCCCCAGCATTTT. Complete variable domain (other parts from reference TRBV30 and TRBJ1-5): SQTIHQWPATLVQPVGSPLSLECTVEGTSNPNLYWYRQAAGRGLQLLFYSVGIGQISSEVPQNLSASRPQDRQFILSSKKLLLSDSGFYLCAWSSGRDQPQHFGDGTRLSIL.

On this clone itself: The junction does not match germline at one end; this may be a read error. This CDR3 is also generated by other DNA sequences in the sample. The chain couples TRBV10-2 to TRBJ1-5; tentatively, D is TRBD1 (6 bases). From germline, CDR1 is WSHSY and CDR2 SAAADI. This CDR3 contains 15 residues. CDR3 nucleotide sequence: TGCGCCAGCAGTGACCTTGGACAGTTCAATCAGCCTCAGCATTTT. Translated: CASSDLGQFNQPQHF.

The CDR3: CASSEFRPRQGVGEQFF. In nucleotides, the CDR3 is TGTGCCAGCAGTGAATTTCGTCCGAGACAGGGGGTTGGTGAGCAGTTCTTC. The V call is TRBV25-1, the J call TRBJ2-1, with TRBD1 identical over 9 bases. J was trimmed by 9 bases and V by 1 base; bases with no gene match: 13. The CDR3 consists of 17 residues. Germline CDR1 reads MGHDK; CDR2 reads SYGVNS.

The sample holds one count of this clone. The rearrangement links TRBV11-2 to TRBJ2-5; 16 bases are shared with TRBD2. Germline V gives CDR1 SGHAT, CDR2 FQNNGV. The V gene end was trimmed by 4 bases and the J gene end by 4 bases; junction bases not matched to a gene: 6. This CDR3 spans 17 amino acids. CDR3 amino acids: CASSSGLAGGLGETQYF. Here the CDR3 DNA reads TGTGCCAGCAGCTCGGGACTAGCGGGGGGGCTGGGAGAGACCCAGTACTTC.

The rearrangement joins TRBV6-4 to TRBJ2-1, with D maybe TRBD2 (6 bases). This CDR3 has 15 amino acids. Between the trimmed V and J ends, which lost 6 bases and 7 bases, there was a span of 19 bases. CDR1 is MRHNA and CDR2 is SNTAGT in the germline V gene. CDR3 sequence: CASSPSSGEGNEQFF. The CDR3 DNA follows: TGTGCCAGCAGCCCCTCCTCGGGGGAAGGGAATGAGCAGTTCTTC.

The gene calls are TRBV1 and TRBJ2-1; no DNA check was done on the table's D call, TRBD2. TRBV1 is designated a pseudogene. This CDR3 is 17 amino acids long. CDR3 bases: TGCACCAGCAGCCAAGACTACGGCGGGAGAATCCACAATGAGCAGTTCTTC. It codes for CTSSQDYGGRIHNEQFF.

The rearrangement joins TRBV11-2 to TRBJ2-7, with D uncertain. CDR3 length: 15 residues. CDR1 and CDR2 from the germline V gene are SGHAT and FQNNGV. V was pared by 1 base and J by 6 bases, with 16 bases between. The CDR3 reads CASSLGTSSLSEQYF. Written as DNA, the CDR3 is TGTGCCAGCAGCTTAGGTACGTCTTCATTGAGCGAGCAGTACTTC.

The chain recombines TRBV6-5 with TRBJ1-6, with TRBD1 identical over 8 bases. Germline V CDR1 and CDR2: MNHEY, SVGAGI. The V gene end was trimmed by 8 bases and the J gene end by 13 bases; junction bases not matched to a gene: 13. CDR3 length equals 14 residues. The CDR3 protein is CASGLTGEGVPLHF. Here the CDR3 DNA reads TGTGCCAGCGGCCTGACAGGGGAAGGGGTCCCCCTCCACTTT.

The rearrangement uses TRBV5-4 and TRBJ1-6, with 7 positions matching TRBD1. This CDR3 has 16 residues. With V trimmed by 1 base and J by 8 bases, 9 bases remained unmatched. Germline-derived CDR1 and CDR2 are SGHNT and YYREEE (reference sequence). CDR3 sequence: CASSLWTGGMDSPLHF. CDR3 nucleotide sequence: TGTGCCAGCAGCTTGTGGACAGGAGGGATGGATTCACCCCTCCACTTT.

This sequence joins TRBV11-2 and TRBJ2-1, with TRBD2 matching over 8 bases. There are 17 residues in the CDR3. The germline V gene has CDR1 SGHAT and CDR2 FQNNGV. V trimming: 5 bases; J trimming: 3 bases; junction bases outside the gene matches: 12. CDR3 DNA sequence: TGTGCCAGCAGCCGCCCTAAAACGGGACTAGTCTACAATGAGCAGTTCTTC. Translation gives CASSRPKTGLVYNEQFF.

This clone was recorded a few times. V gene TRBV19 combines with J gene TRBJ1-1; 10 bases align to TRBD1. This CDR3 spans 16 amino acids. From germline, CDR1 is LNHDA and CDR2 SQIVND (reference sequence). V was clipped by 6 bases and J by 6 bases; unmatched bases: 13. CDR3 bases: TGTGCCAGTAGACCTATGACAGGGGGCGGGATCGCTGAAGCTTTCTTT. Translated: CASRPMTGGGIAEAFF.

The CDR3 coding sequence is TGTGCCAGCAGCTTAGCCTCAGGATCGGATGGCTACACCTTC. The encoded protein is CASSLASGSDGYTF. The rearrangement links TRBV11-3 to TRBJ1-2; D not certain. The CDR3 runs to 14 residues. Germline CDR1 is SGHNT and CDR2 is YENEEA. Trimming removed 1 base from V and 6 bases from J, with 12 bases in between.

This chain uses TRBV27 with TRBJ1-2, with D hard to call. CDR1 MNHEY and CDR2 SMNVEV come from the germline V gene (reference sequence). The CDR3 spans 13 residues. Trimming pared 2 bases from V and 3 bases from J, leaving 7 bases between. The CDR3, as DNA: TGTGCCAGCAGTTTAGGAGGGTACTATGGCTACACCTTC. Translation gives CASSLGGYYGYTF.

The J gene is TRBJ1-2, the V gene TRBV10-3, with D perhaps matching TRBD1 (6 bases). Germline-derived CDR1 and CDR2 are ENHRY and SYGVKD. The CDR3 loop spans 12 amino acids. Between the trimmed V and J ends, which lost 6 bases and 6 bases, there was a span of 11 bases. This CDR3 is CAISPRQDGYTF. The CDR3 DNA reads TGTGCCATCAGCCCTAGACAGGATGGCTACACCTTC.

The chain carries TRBV7-9 and TRBJ2-7; 7 nucleotides line up with TRBD1. Losses at the gene ends were 0 bases for V and 0 bases for J; bases not matched to a gene: 5. The germline V gene has CDR1 SEHNR and CDR2 FQNEAQ (reference sequence). The CDR3 runs to 16 residues. In DNA, the CDR3 is TGTGCCAGCAGCTTAGCGGCAGGGGGTGACTCCTACGAGCAGTACTTC. It yields the protein CASSLAAGGDSYEQYF.

The chain carries TRBV7-6 and TRBJ2-7; no firm D call. This CDR3 has 14 amino acids. With 1 base removed from V and 0 bases from J, the gap between germline ends came to 7 bases. The V gene's germline CDR1 is SGHVS and CDR2 FNYEAQ. Written as DNA, the CDR3 is TGTGCCAGCAGCTTAGATGGCTTCTCCTACGAGCAGTACTTC. Its translation: CASSLDGFSYEQYF.

The rearrangement joins TRBV7-9 to TRBJ2-5, with D perhaps matching TRBD2 (6 bases). The DNA end is more similar to TRBJ2-7, so the J call may be wrong. The germline CDR1 and CDR2 sequences are SEHNR and FQNEAQ (reference sequence). The CDR3 sequence is 14 residues long. The CDR3 DNA reads as TGTGCCAGCAGCTTAGACGGGAGTGACTACGAGCAGTACTTC. Translating it yields CASSLDGSDYEQYF.

This chain joins TRBV5-5 and TRBJ2-4, with 8 nucleotides matching TRBD2. The CDR3 covers 15 residues. After removal of 3 bases from V and 6 bases from J, the junction contained 8 bases not matched to a gene. CDR1 and CDR2 (germline): SGHKS, YYEKEE (reference sequence). The chain's CDR3 is CASSWAGGLGNIQYF. As DNA, the CDR3 is TGTGCCAGCAGCTGGGCGGGGGGTCTGGGAAACATTCAGTACTTC.

The chain combines TRBV27 with TRBJ1-3, with a tentative D call TRBD1 (6 bases). CDR1 and CDR2 (germline): MNHEY, SMNVEV (reference sequence). V lost 4 bases and J lost 9, with 13 bases in between. This CDR3 is 13 amino acids long. The CDR3 DNA is TGTGCCAGCAGTTACTCAGGGGCGTCCACCATATATTTT. Protein sequence: CASSYSGASTIYF.

The chain uses TRBV18 and TRBJ2-3, with TRBD2 matching over 9 bases. In germline, CDR1 is KGHSH, CDR2 LQKENI. Trimming cost V 5 bases and J 0 bases; bases outside gene matches: 9. The CDR3 covers 17 residues. CDR3 sequence (DNA): TGTGCCAGCTCAATTATTCTTAGCGGGAGAAGCACAGATACGCAGTATTTT. This codes for CASSIILSGRSTDTQYF. The full variable domain, completed using reference TRBV18 and TRBJ2-3, is NAGVMQNPRHLVRRRGQEARLRCSPMKGHSHVYWYRQLPEEGLKFMVYLQKENIIDESGMPKERFSAEFPKEGPSILRIQQVVRGDSAAYFCASSIILSGRSTDTQYFGPGTRLTVL.

CDR3 loop: CASSTGTSFKEQFF. In nucleotides, the CDR3 is TGTGCCAGCAGCACCGGGACTAGCTTTAAGGAGCAGTTCTTC. J is TRBJ2-1 and V is TRBV5-8; 9 nucleotides agree with TRBD2. The CDR3 loop spans 14 amino acids. Trimming took 4 bases from V and 10 from J; bases not matched to a gene: 9. Germline V gene data show CDR1 as SGHTS and CDR2 as YDEGEE.

J is TRBJ2-2 and V is TRBV2; D gene unclear. CDR3 length: 12 amino acids. In germline, CDR1 is SNHLY, CDR2 FYNNEI. V was cut by 7 bases and J by 7 bases, with 10 bases left in between. CDR3 region: CASTVAFGELFF. The DNA of the CDR3 is TGTGCCAGCACCGTGGCTTTCGGGGAGCTGTTTTTT.

The chain is built from TRBV5-1 and TRBJ1-2; the match to TRBD1 covers 7 bases. The CDR3 loop spans 14 amino acids. Germline CDR1 reads SGHRS; CDR2 reads YFSETQ. With 4 bases clipped from V and 9 bases from J, the junction kept 12 bases outside the gene matches. Here the CDR3 DNA reads TGCGCCAGCAGCACATCCGGGACAGAGGGGCGCTACACCTTC. This sequence encodes CASSTSGTEGRYTF.